The following is a T cell receptor beta chain sequence with its context. Antigen specificity is unknown. The sample originates from a study of healthy donors' naive CD4 and CD8 T cells. Across the study: Donors, half of them female, were 20-25, 40-50 or 60-70 years old.

A linear amplification protocol produced the TCR libraries from 500 ng of total RNA. Authors' processing steps: Roughly five healthy donors contributed about 80,000 sequenced TCR alpha transcripts. TCRdb ran MiXCR on the reads and lists one entry per CDR3 protein. The V and J calls were not made by the authors but by TCRdb's processing. The sample has 150,000 to 200,000 distinct CDR3 sequences, around 74% seen once. Germline values: CDR1 LNHNV, CDR2 YYDKDF (reference sequence). CDR3 length: 18 amino acids. Trimming shortened V by 7 bases and J by 5 bases, and 27 bases separated the two germline ends. Study-level findings and limits: CDR3 charge plus V and J genes appeared to account for approximately 14% of CD4/CD8 variance.

The specimen was naive CD4+ and CD8+ T cells sorted from blood, pooled from several donors. V is TRBV15 and J is TRBJ1-5; a weak D match, TRBD1 (5 bases). The sequence derives from a pool of human donors in good health; the sample pools cells from several healthy donors. The CDR3 here is CATNAGAGIGRYDQPQHF. In DNA, the CDR3 is TGTGCCACCAACGCAGGTGCAGGGATAGGGCGGTATGATCAGCCCCAGCATTTT.